These 5 T cell receptor beta chains were all obtained from the same sample, sequenced in a study of T cell repertoires in cytomegalovirus infection. These TCRs' antigens remain unknown. Each CDR3 protein is one row after TCRdb ran MiXCR on the reads. The sample consists of about 140,000 distinct CDR3 sequences, over 25% of them appearing once. Source: CD8+ T cells from cultured PBMCs, taken from culture after CMV antigen stimulation. The receptors derive from a human donor in good health (CMV status not recorded). Some clones in this sample may be carry-over from other donors' samples.

This clonotype was seen a handful of times. The chain is built from TRBV7-9 and TRBJ2-5, with D possibly being TRBD1 or TRBD2 (5 bases each). Trimming cost V 6 bases and J 0 bases, with 11 bases left between them. The germline V gene encodes CDR1 SEHNR and CDR2 FQNEAQ (reference sequence). The CDR3 extends over 14 amino acids. CDR3 in DNA: TGTGCCAGCAGGCGAGGGGTGGACCAAGAGACCCAGTACTTC. Protein: CASRRGVDQETQYF.

This chain uses TRBV4-3 with TRBJ1-1; 7 bases fit TRBD1. Germline CDR1 is LGHNA and CDR2 is YSLEER. The CDR3 has 15 amino acids. Germline trimming cut 2 bases from V and 3 bases from J; bases unmatched to any gene: 6. CDR3 sequence (DNA): TGCGCCAGCAGCCAAATCACCCAGGGGGACACTGAAGCTTTCTTT. Protein sequence: CASSQITQGDTEAFF.

This clonotype has only a few counts. The J gene is TRBJ1-1, the V gene TRBV2; TRBD1 might be the D (5 bases). Germline V gives CDR1 SNHLY, CDR2 FYNNEI. V gave up 8 bases and J gave up 3 bases, with 16 bases separating them. The CDR3 loop spans 14 amino acids. The CDR3 here is CASGGTVSDTEAFF. The CDR3 nucleotides are TGTGCCAGCGGAGGGACGGTATCGGACACTGAAGCTTTCTTT.

This clonotype was seen only a few times. The chain employs TRBV27 and TRBJ1-2; D not certain. The CDR3 sequence is 12 residues long. The V gene lost 6 bases and the J gene lost 5 bases, with 10 bases spanning the gap. The germline gives CDR1 MNHEY, CDR2 SMNVEV (reference sequence). This CDR3 is CASSGGGYGYTF. The CDR3 DNA reads as TGTGCCAGCAGCGGCGGCGGGTATGGCTACACCTTC.

This clonotype occurred a few times. The genes are TRBV6-2 or TRBV6-3 and TRBJ2-3; TRBD1 aligns across 9 bases. Per the germline V gene, CDR1 is MNHEY and CDR2 is SVGEGT. V lost 5 bases, J lost 2 bases, and 5 bases stayed unmatched. The CDR3 consists of 15 residues. For the CDR3, the DNA is TGTGCCAGCAGTGACAGGGGGGGGGACACAGATACGCAGTATTTT. It is translated as CASSDRGGDTDTQYF.